This record looks at one T cell receptor (beta chain) sequence and its context. Libraries were prepared by immunoSEQ multiplex PCR; TCRdb keeps only in-frame clonotypes and omits some of them. The data show about 2,100,000 clones, with about 92% seen just once and approximately 1.7% held by the top ten. This entry belongs to a study of shared clonotypes between healthy human individuals. Terminally differentiated effector memory CD45RA+ cells were excluded from the naive CD8 cells, which were CD45RO-negative and positively selected for CCR7. This CDR3 is 15 amino acids long. The germline V and J ends were trimmed by 7 bases and 0 bases, with 13 bases remaining between them. Looked up from germline, CDR1 is LNHNV and CDR2 is YYDKDF (reference sequence).

Specimen: naive CD8+ T cells from PBMCs. This sequence was found in a young man in good health. Some clones in this sample may be carry-over from other donors' samples. This chain connects TRBV15 to TRBJ1-5; D unclear. As DNA, the CDR3 is TGTGCCACCAAGGAGGGTTCCCTTAGCAATCAGCCCCAGCATTTT. It codes for CATKEGSLSNQPQHF. Looking up the rest from reference TRBV15 and TRBJ1-5 gives the full variable domain: DAMVIQNPRYQVTQFGKPVTLSCSQTLNHNVMYWYQQKSSQAPKLLFHYYDKDFNNEADTPDNFQSRRPNTSFCFLDIRSPGLGDTAMYLCATKEGSLSNQPQHFGDGTRLSIL.